A single sample is the source of the 8 T cell receptor beta chains below, sequenced in a study of control samples from healthy donors and cancer patients. Produced via immunoSEQ multiplex PCR; TCRdb's table is partial and in-frame only. The sample carries more than 95,000 clones, roughly four fifths recorded once. Material for sequencing was blood. Receptors originate from a woman aged 45-65 years in good health.

This chain links TRBV28 with TRBJ2-7, with 10 bases aligning to TRBD1. In germline, CDR1 is MDHEN, CDR2 SYDVKM. V gave up 10 bases and J gave up 2 bases; unmatched junction bases: 2. The CDR3 sequence is 12 residues long. This CDR3 is CATGTGAYEQYF. The DNA of the CDR3 is TGTGCCACCGGGACAGGGGCCTACGAGCAGTACTTC.

The chain is built from TRBV10-3 and TRBJ2-3; 9 nucleotides align to TRBD1. Germline V lookup: CDR1 ENHRY, CDR2 SYGVKD. With 10 bases clipped from V and 2 bases from J, the junction kept 7 bases outside the gene matches. This CDR3 spans 14 amino acids. This chain's CDR3 is CASGGTGYTDTQYF. CDR3 DNA sequence: TGTGCCAGCGGTGGGACAGGGTACACAGATACGCAGTATTTT.

Comments on this clone: One end of the junction varies from germline; a read error may be responsible. CDR3 coding DNA: TGTGCCAGCAACTTAAGGGGGGGACGAGAGCAGTACTTC. It yields the protein CASNLRGGREQYF. The chain carries TRBV7-2 and TRBJ2-7, with D tentatively TRBD2 (7 bases). This CDR3 comprises 13 residues. Germline values: CDR1 SGHTA, CDR2 FQGNSA.

V gene TRBV2 combines with J gene TRBJ2-2; 9 bases are a match to TRBD1. V was pared by 6 bases and J by 7 bases, with 9 bases of the junction left unmatched. There are 15 residues in the CDR3. The germline gives CDR1 SNHLY, CDR2 FYNNEI. The CDR3: CASRDHRGRNGELFF. The CDR3 DNA reads as TGTGCCAGCAGGGACCACAGGGGGCGAAACGGGGAGCTGTTTTTT. Variable domain in full (rest from reference TRBV2 and TRBJ2-2): EPEVTQTPSHQVTQMGQEVILRCVPISNHLYFYWYRQILGQKVEFLVSFYNNEISEKSEIFDDQFSVERPDGSNFTLKIRSTKLEDSAMYFCASRDHRGRNGELFFGEGSRLTVL.

The chain is built from TRBV7-8 and TRBJ2-3; no firm D call. In germline, CDR1 is SGHVS, CDR2 FQNEAQ. Between the trimmed V and J ends, which lost 2 bases and 7 bases, there was a span of 10 bases. This CDR3 is 13 amino acids long. The CDR3 DNA reads TGTGCCAGCAGCTTAAGGCTTCCCAATACGCAGTATTTT. Protein product: CASSLRLPNTQYF.

The rearrangement uses TRBV7-5 and TRBJ1-3; the table's D call TRBD1 went unverified against the DNA. TRBV7-5 is a pseudogene locus. The CDR3 contains 14 residues. The CDR3 bases are TGTGCCTTCCTCCGTGGGCCCTCTGGAAACACCATATATTTT. It yields the protein CAFLRGPSGNTIYF.

The V and J genes are TRBV7-3 and TRBJ2-5, with 12 positions matching TRBD2. From germline, CDR1 is SGHTA and CDR2 FQGTGA. The J segment lost 1 base and the V segment lost 4 bases, leaving 4 bases of the junction unmatched. The CDR3 is made up of 16 amino acids. CDR3 loop: CASSSGLAGPQETQYF. The CDR3 DNA is TGTGCCAGCAGCTCGGGACTAGCGGGCCCCCAAGAGACCCAGTACTTC.

This chain uses TRBV11-2 with TRBJ2-1, with D perhaps TRBD1 or TRBD2 (5 bases each). CDR1 is SGHAT and CDR2 is FQNNGV in the germline V gene. The CDR3 is 15 residues long. Trimming left V 2 bases short and J 0 bases short, with 8 bases between. The CDR3 DNA sequence: TGTGCCAGCAGCTTATTGGGGGACTCCTACAATGAGCAGTTCTTC. Encoded protein: CASSLLGDSYNEQFF.